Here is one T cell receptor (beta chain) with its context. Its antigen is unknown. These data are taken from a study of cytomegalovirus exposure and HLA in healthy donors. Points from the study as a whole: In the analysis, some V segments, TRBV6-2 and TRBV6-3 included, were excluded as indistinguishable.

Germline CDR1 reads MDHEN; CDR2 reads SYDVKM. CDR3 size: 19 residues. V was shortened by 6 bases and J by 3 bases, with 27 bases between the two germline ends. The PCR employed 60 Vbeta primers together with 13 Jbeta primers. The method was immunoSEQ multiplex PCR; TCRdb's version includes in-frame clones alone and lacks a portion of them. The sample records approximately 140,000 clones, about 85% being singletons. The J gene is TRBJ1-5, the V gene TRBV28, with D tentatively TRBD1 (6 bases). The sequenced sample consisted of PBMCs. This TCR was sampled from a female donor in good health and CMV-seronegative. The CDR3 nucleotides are TGTGCCAGCAGCACTGTGAGGGGGTTTAGCCGGAACCTCAATCAGCCCCAGCATTTT. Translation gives CASSTVRGFSRNLNQPQHF.